Listed below are T cell receptor beta chains from one sample, sequenced in a study of shared T cell receptors in the human thymus. Clones were read by immunoSEQ multiplex PCR, and TCRdb kept only the in-frame ones, dropping some. The sample lists hundreds of thousands of clones; more than 70% were seen once. Another study also made use of these data, one on human thymus T cells.

The sequencing input was thymocytes. These receptors were collected from a boy younger than two with a congenital heart defect. Both conserved end residues are part of each CDR3. A D gene is named only where the DNA matches it firmly. Expanded clones are given a class, and other clones once, few, many or no size at all.

CDR3nt	CDR3aa	j_gene	abundance	d_gene	v_gene
TGTGCCAGCAGCCCTCGGGGGGGCGAGCAGTACTTC	CASSPRGGEQYF	TRBJ2-7	.	TRBD2	TRBV7-2
TGTGCCAGTAGTATAGTGGCTAGCGGGGGCCCTTACACAGATACGCAGTATTTT	CASSIVASGGPYTDTQYF	TRBJ2-3	once	TRBD2	TRBV19
TGTGCCAGCAGCCCACAGGGATTTAAGCAAGCTTTCTTT	CASSPQGFKQAFF	TRBJ1-1	.	.	TRBV7-2
TGTGCAAGTCGCTTTTTTTGGGACAGTGATGACTGGGAGCAGTACTTC	CASRFFWDSDDWEQYF	TRBJ2-7	.	.	TRBV12-2
TGTGCCTGGTCCAGGACAAACAATGAGCAGTTCTTC	CAWSRTNNEQFF	TRBJ2-1	.	.	TRBV30
TGTGCCAGCAGCTCGGGAGACAGGGGAGGTCAGCCCCAGCATTTT	CASSSGDRGGQPQHF	TRBJ1-5	.	TRBD1	TRBV7-8
TGCAGCGTTGGGGCGGGGGACAATGAGCAGTTCTTC	CSVGAGDNEQFF	TRBJ2-1	.	TRBD2	TRBV29-1
TGTGCCTGGAGTGTCCCGGACAGGGTGGTTTCACCCCTCCACTTT	CAWSVPDRVVSPLHF	TRBJ1-6	.	TRBD1	TRBV30
TGTGCCAGCCCCGGCAGGGTAAGCGAAAAACTGTTTTTT	CASPGRVSEKLFF	TRBJ1-4	few	.	TRBV12-1
TGTGCCAGCAGCACCGGGACAGGAACCTACGAGCAGTACTTC	CASSTGTGTYEQYF	TRBJ2-7	.	TRBD1	TRBV28
TGTGCCAGCTCACCGCGACTAGCGGGAGGTTCAGATACGCAGTATTTT	CASSPRLAGGSDTQYF	TRBJ2-3	.	TRBD2	TRBV18
TGTGCCAGTAGTTTTAGACTTGTGGGCAAAAACATTCAGTACTTC	CASSFRLVGKNIQYF	TRBJ2-4	.	.	TRBV19
TGTGCCACCAACGAGGACAGTCTACGGAGTCAGCCCCAGCATTTT	CATNEDSLRSQPQHF	TRBJ1-5	.	.	TRBV15
TGTGCCATCCGGGACAAGAGCAATCAGCCCCAGCATTTT	CAIRDKSNQPQHF	TRBJ1-5	.	.	TRBV28
TGTGCCAGCAGCCAACAGGGGGCGCAGCCCCAGCATTTT	CASSQQGAQPQHF	TRBJ1-5	.	TRBD1	TRBV2
TGCGCCAGCAGTGAGTGGGCGGGAGGCGCCACCAAACTAAACACCGGGGAGCTGTTTTTT	CASSEWAGGATKLNTGELFF	TRBJ2-2	.	TRBD2	TRBV10-2
TGCGCCAGCAGCCAAGTGAGGACAAGCACAGATACGCAGTATTTT	CASSQVRTSTDTQYF	TRBJ2-3	.	.	TRBV4-3
TGTGCCAGCAGCCCGAGACAGGGAAGAACAGATACGCAGTATTTT	CASSPRQGRTDTQYF	TRBJ2-3	once	TRBD1	TRBV6-5
TGTGCCAGCAGCCCGTTAGACACTGAAGCTTTCTTT	CASSPLDTEAFF	TRBJ1-1	.	.	TRBV11-1
TGTGCCAGCAGCTGGAGTCAGGGGGGAACCCAAAACAATGAGCAGTTCTTC	CASSWSQGGTQNNEQFF	TRBJ2-1	.	.	TRBV5-6
TGTGCCAGCAGCAAGCAGGGGAGGGGTGAAAAACTGTTTTTT	CASSKQGRGEKLFF	TRBJ1-4	.	.	TRBV21-1
TGTGCCAGCAGTTTGGAGAGTTCCTACGAGCAGTACTTC	CASSLESSYEQYF	TRBJ2-7	.	.	TRBV28